The entry below describes one T cell receptor beta chain. Its antigen has not been determined. Base qualities are not at hand, and no much larger clone is one base apart. Donors were healthy HIV-negative adults with no recently reported acute infections or vaccinations. All donors were Caucasian adults living in Nashville, Tennessee, USA. CD4+ T cells were enriched through magnetic negative selection, after which naive cells were positively selected on CD45RA and the remaining negative fraction served as the memory subset. Blood was collected by leukapheresis, and PBMCs were isolated by Ficoll-Histopaque density gradient centrifugation and then cryopreserved in liquid nitrogen vapor phase. Purity and quantity of every magnetically sorted T cell population were checked by analytical flow cytometry. Genomic DNA was isolated from every sorted fraction and measured by UV absorbance on a Nanodrop 2000c.

This sample was included in a study of shared clonotypes between healthy human individuals (dated by TCRdb to 2020 to 2022). Regarding the study in general: The cohort comprised a couple of women and a few men aged 18 to 49 years. For each donor, three plates each were used for CD4 naive and CD4 memory, two plates were used for CD8 naive, and one plate was used for CD8 memory. To estimate repertoire size and how much clonotype sharing occurs between individuals, the study deeply sequenced the blood TCR repertoires of 4 to 6 healthy adults. To increase sequencing depth and limit assay-specific biases, different laboratories used diverse techniques to prepare libraries and sequence TCR repertoires. Each donor's leukapheresis produced roughly between roughly 0.9 and 8.9 billion PBMCs. Paper-wide results and their limitations: Higher generation probabilities were observed for clonotypes shared by all four sorted-subset donors than for non-shared clonotypes. Sampling was restricted to blood, and TCR repertoires in tissues likely differ from the TCR repertoires found in blood. Pairwise subsampling indicated that sequencing depth was expected to affect the degree of clonotype sharing among donors. Because the study included a small number of donors, the genetic and exposure-history diversity represented was limited. Incomplete sequencing was indicated by rarefaction of sorted-subset datasets, despite the large sequencing depth. Estimated clonotype richness was generally larger for naive than for memory subsets. When a few donors were compared, the shared fraction of clonotypes was 5% to 6.5% for naive CD4, 3.5% to 4% for naive CD8, roughly 2.5% for memory CD4, and around 0.37% for memory CD8.

CDR1 GTSNPN and CDR2 SVGIG are derived from the germline V gene (reference sequence). The trim is 2 bases for V and 6 bases for J, with a gap of 13 bases between the germline ends. CDR3 length: 14 amino acids, cysteine to phenylalanine. Left in the record is the CDR3 DNA by itself, 42 bases read in frame from the first base. Using the deep immunoSEQ assay, multiplex PCR amplified TCR CDR3 regions from genomic DNA. Genomic DNA extracted from each cell subset was distributed evenly over all wells of several immunoSEQ 96-well plates, and each plate served as one replicate. Each replicate PCR for sorted subsets received roughly 200 ng genomic DNA, equal to some 32,000 T cell genomes. Purified libraries were quantified with a Qubit 3.0 fluorometer, sized on a Bioanalyzer 2100, and re-quantified with the KAPA Library Quantification kit. Each immunoSEQ 96-well plate was sequenced on its own single-read 150-cycle Illumina NextSeq 550 flow cell. For the original study's pipeline: The immunoSEQ output contained only junctional sequences without quality scores, so filtering could not match that applied to full-length reads. Sequences were annotated with PyIR, a Python wrapper for IgBLAST v1.9, using IMGT germline references to assign V/J genes and CDR3. Reads were removed for weak V/J assignments (E-value above 1e-6), missing CDR3, stop codons, out-of-frame junctions, or ambiguous translated residues. A V3J clonotype was defined by an identical inferred V gene, J gene, and CDR3 amino acid sequence. The percentage overlap between two repertoires was calculated by dividing the number of shared unique clonotypes by the size of the smaller repertoire. Repertoire richness was assessed with RTK rarefaction, the Chao1 estimator, and Recon v2.1 estimates of unobserved clonotypes. Generation probabilities were computed with OLGA for all TCRbeta clonotypes obtained by the gDNA method from four donors. Sourced from immuneACCESS, this table was stored by TCRdb with only in-frame sequences that have V and J called. A share of the clones is absent; for the studies checked, an unresolved V gene accounts for under half, and the remainder has no known explanation. V and J calls and clone size are given by that table; D and trimming were obtained from the DNA. The sample has over a million clones on record, around 76% of them singletons. 1.4% of the sample goes to the ten largest clones.

This sequence uses TRBV30 and TRBJ1-4, with the D segment identity uncertain. This clonotype was obtained from a man younger than 35 in good health. Material: memory CD4+ T cells sorted from blood. Taken with the paper, the label for cell subset or site translates to: CD45RA-negative fraction. The CDR3 sequence is CAWSHGRTYEKLFF. In nucleotides, the sequence is TGTGCCTGGAGTCATGGCCGGACCTATGAAAAACTGTTTTTT.